The 26 T cell receptor beta chains listed next were all sequenced from one sample in a study of blood T cell repertoires in COVID-19. Assay used: immunoSEQ multiplex PCR; TCRdb lists only in-frame clones, some missing. This table holds 150,000 to 180,000 clones, 75% to 90% found once. Sequenced input: peripheral blood. The receptors come from a man in his sixties with acute or convalescent COVID-19.

CDR3 region: CASTRGGSNQPQHF. CDR3 DNA sequence: TGTGCCAGCACCCGCGGGGGTAGCAATCAGCCCCAGCATTTT. This chain connects TRBV6-5 to TRBJ1-5; perhaps TRBD1 as D (5 bases). There are 14 residues in the CDR3. Trimming left V 7 bases short and J 0 bases short, with 10 bases between. The germline CDR1 and CDR2 sequences are MNHEY and SVGAGI.

The chain recombines TRBV27 with TRBJ2-3; TRBD2 aligns across 9 bases. V shed 6 bases and J 5 bases; nucleotides not matched to a gene: 15. Germline values: CDR1 MNHEY, CDR2 SMNVEV (reference sequence). CDR3 length: 17 residues. The CDR3 nucleotides are TGTGCCAGCAGCCCTATATTTAGCGGGAGTAATGGAGATACGCAGTATTTT. Translated, it gives CASSPIFSGSNGDTQYF.

The chain links TRBV19 to TRBJ2-3, with D perhaps matching TRBD2 (6 bases). Germline CDR1 is LNHDA and CDR2 is SQIVND (reference sequence). This CDR3 has 16 amino acids. Trimming left V 4 bases short and J 6 bases short, with 20 bases between. CDR3 DNA: TGTGCCAGTAGTAGCCCGAGGGGACTGGGGGTGGATACGCAGTATTTT. Translating gives CASSSPRGLGVDTQYF.

This clone was counted a few times. The rearrangement uses TRBV28 and TRBJ1-3; TRBD1 aligns across 8 bases. CDR3 length: 19 amino acids. CDR1 MDHEN and CDR2 SYDVKM come from the germline V gene. Germline trimming cut 4 bases from V and 3 bases from J; bases unmatched to any gene: 17. In nucleotides, the CDR3 is TGTGCCAGCAGTTCCCCTCCTGGACAGGGCCCGAGGAGTGGAAACACCATATATTTT. This translates into CASSSPPGQGPRSGNTIYF. The full variable domain, with the rest looked up from reference TRBV28 and TRBJ1-3, is DVKVTQSSRYLVKRTGEKVFLECVQDMDHENMFWYRQDPGLGLRLIYFSYDVKMKEKGDIPEGYSVSREKKERFSLILESASTNQTSMYLCASSSPPGQGPRSGNTIYFGEGSWLTVV.

The chain has TRBV7-2 and TRBJ1-3, with 8 bases aligning to TRBD1. V dropped 1 base and J dropped 2; count of bases not matched to a gene: 1. CDR1 and CDR2 (germline): SGHTA, FQGNSA. The CDR3 loop spans 15 amino acids. The chain's CDR3 is CASSLVQGAGNTIYF. CDR3 coding DNA: TGTGCCAGCAGCTTAGTACAGGGGGCTGGAAACACCATATATTTT.

This CDR3 reads CASSLLPGELFF. In DNA form, the CDR3 reads TGTGCCAGCAGCTTACTCCCCGGGGAGCTGTTTTTT. The chain carries TRBV5-6 and TRBJ2-2; D gene unclear. CDR3 length equals 12 residues. Germline CDR1 SGHDT, CDR2 YYEEEE. With 2 bases removed from V and 6 bases from J, the gap between germline ends came to 5 bases.

This clone was picked up one time. This sequence joins TRBV23-1 and TRBJ2-3, with a tentative D call TRBD2 (6 bases). TRBV23-1 has ORF status, its function being uncertain. This CDR3 has 13 amino acids. Trimming left V 8 bases short and J 3 bases short, with 12 bases between. The CDR3 here is CASFREPTDTQYF. The CDR3 DNA is TGCGCCAGCTTCCGGGAGCCTACAGATACGCAGTATTTT.

The chain recombines TRBV20-1 with TRBJ1-2, with TRBD1 as a possible D gene (6 bases). V was shortened by 6 bases and J by 8 bases, with 10 bases between the two germline ends. CDR3 length equals 10 residues. Per the germline V gene, CDR1 is DFQATT and CDR2 is SNEGSKA (reference sequence). CDR3 sequence (DNA): TGCAGTGCGAGGACAGAAGGCTACACCTTC. As protein: CSARTEGYTF.

J is TRBJ1-1 and V is TRBV6-5, with D perhaps matching TRBD1 (6 bases). Trimming left V 6 bases short and J 0 bases short, with 11 bases between. The CDR3 has 14 amino acids. CDR1 is MNHEY, CDR2 SVGAGI, per germline. CDR3: CASSHRVMNTEAFF. The DNA for the CDR3 is TGTGCCAGCAGCCACAGGGTCATGAACACTGAAGCTTTCTTT.

The rearrangement uses TRBV6-5 and TRBJ1-2; tentatively, D is TRBD1 (5 bases). Germline assignment: CDR1 MNHEY and CDR2 SVGAGI. V lost 4 bases, J lost 8 bases, and 11 bases lay in between. This CDR3 contains 12 residues. As DNA, the CDR3 is TGTGCCAGCAGTTCGCCCGGGGGAGGCTACACCTTC. This codes for CASSSPGGGYTF.

The chain recombines TRBV27 with TRBJ1-2; TRBD1 matches 7 bases. The length of the CDR3 is 20 residues. Germline assignment: CDR1 MNHEY and CDR2 SMNVEV (reference sequence). Trimming took 6 bases from V and 0 from J; bases not matched to a gene: 22. The CDR3 loop is CASSPRGTLPTYTTNYGYTF. The CDR3, as DNA: TGTGCCAGCAGCCCCAGGGGGACCCTACCCACTTATACTACTAACTATGGCTACACCTTC.

The sample holds one count of this clone. The chain employs TRBV28 and TRBJ1-2; maybe TRBD1 (5 bases). This CDR3 has 12 residues. Germline CDR1 MDHEN, CDR2 SYDVKM. Trimming stripped 8 bases from V and 2 bases from J, with 9 bases between. The CDR3 coding sequence is TGTGCCAGCGAAGGGGCGAACTATGGCTACACCTTC. Its protein product is CASEGANYGYTF.

The rearrangement links TRBV7-3 to TRBJ2-1, with 10 bases fitting TRBD2. V shed 5 bases, J shed 9 bases, and the junction held 13 bases outside the gene matches. The CDR3 consists of 16 residues. Germline CDR1 reads SGHTA; CDR2 reads FQGTGA. CDR3 protein: CASSPVSGRAVGEQFF. CDR3 coding DNA: TGTGCCAGCAGCCCCGTCAGCGGGAGGGCTGTAGGTGAGCAGTTCTTC.

This chain links TRBV27 with TRBJ2-3; D is unresolved. The CDR3 sequence is 12 residues long. Germline CDR1 is MNHEY and CDR2 is SMNVEV (reference sequence). V lost 6 bases and J 2 bases, leaving 6 bases between the germline ends. CDR3 sequence (DNA): TGTGCCAGCAGGAGGTACACAGATACGCAGTATTTT. Its translation is CASRRYTDTQYF.

The chain has TRBV6-1 and TRBJ2-2, with 7 bases that match TRBD1. Trimming at V came to 5 bases and at J to 5 bases, leaving 8 bases not matched to a gene. CDR3 length: 15 residues. The germline V gene has CDR1 MNHNS and CDR2 SASEGT. The CDR3 nucleotides read TGTGCCAGCAGTCCCCCCGGGACAGTAACCGGGGAGCTGTTTTTT. Translated, it gives CASSPPGTVTGELFF.

This clone has only a few counts. This chain uses TRBV7-9 with TRBJ1-6; D is unresolved. The CDR3 covers 14 residues. CDR1 SEHNR and CDR2 FQNEAQ come from the germline V gene (reference sequence). Trimming took off 5 bases at V and 11 bases at J, with 16 bases between the two ends. This chain's CDR3 is CASSPGIGNPPLHF. The CDR3 DNA is TGTGCCAGCAGCCCGGGGATCGGAAACCCACCCCTCCACTTT.

The chain uses TRBV28 and TRBJ1-2; TRBD1 matches 9 bases. J lost 4 bases, V lost 3 bases, and 9 bases had no gene match. The CDR3 is 16 residues long. The V gene's germline CDR1 is MDHEN and CDR2 SYDVKM. CDR3 coding DNA: TGTGCCAGCAGTTTTACCGGGACAGGGAAGAGCTATGGCTACACCTTC. Protein product: CASSFTGTGKSYGYTF.

The V gene is TRBV3-1 (or the pseudogene TRBV3-2), the J gene TRBJ1-6; D uncertain. The germline gives CDR1 LGHDT, CDR2 YNNKEL (reference sequence). The CDR3 consists of 15 residues. The V end was cut by 3 bases, the J end by 7 bases, with 13 bases between. CDR3 sequence reads: CASSQSWQANSPLHF. In DNA, the CDR3 is TGTGCCAGCAGCCAGAGTTGGCAGGCGAATTCACCCCTCCACTTT.

The rearrangement uses TRBV19 and TRBJ2-7; the match to TRBD1 covers 8 bases. J gave up 7 bases and V 1 base, and 6 bases lay outside the gene matches. The V gene's germline CDR1 is LNHDA and CDR2 SQIVND (reference sequence). There are 14 residues in the CDR3. The CDR3 loop is CASSIGQGFDEQYF. In DNA form, the CDR3 reads TGTGCCAGTAGTATAGGACAGGGGTTTGATGAGCAGTACTTC.

V usage is TRBV4-1 and J usage is TRBJ1-1, with a weak D call TRBD1 (5 bases). V was clipped by 4 bases and J by 1 base, with 10 bases between them. Germline V gives CDR1 MGHRA, CDR2 YSYEKL. The CDR3 length is 14 residues. The CDR3 nucleotides are TGCGCCAGCAGCCGAGACAGTACGAACACTGAAGCTTTCTTT. Translated, it gives CASSRDSTNTEAFF.

V is TRBV6-6 and J is TRBJ1-5, with D possibly TRBD1 on 5 matching bases. CDR3 size: 15 residues. From germline, CDR1 is MNHNY and CDR2 SVGAGI (reference sequence). Trimming stripped 7 bases from V and 1 base from J, with 14 bases between. CDR3 in amino acids: CASTLGDRSNQPQHF. In DNA form, the CDR3 reads TGTGCCAGCACTTTAGGGGATAGGAGCAATCAGCCCCAGCATTTT.

The chain links TRBV28 to TRBJ1-2, with a possible D match to TRBD1 (6 bases). Trimming took off 10 bases at V and 7 bases at J, with 16 bases between the two ends. CDR3 length: 12 residues. In germline, CDR1 is MDHEN, CDR2 SYDVKM. The CDR3 here is CAISGGASGYTF. DNA of the CDR3: TGTGCCATCTCGGGGGGGGCAAGTGGCTACACCTTC.

This clone was observed a handful of times. The rearrangement joins TRBV2 to TRBJ1-5, with D unresolved. Trimming pared 4 bases from V and 0 bases from J, leaving 4 bases between. This CDR3 comprises 13 residues. Germline CDR1 is SNHLY and CDR2 is FYNNEI. This CDR3 reads CASSADSNQPQHF. The CDR3 DNA reads TGTGCCAGCAGTGCAGATAGCAATCAGCCCCAGCATTTT.

This clone was recorded only once. The chain uses TRBV6-1 and TRBJ2-3, with 9 bases that match TRBD1. Germline CDR1 reads MNHNS; CDR2 reads SASEGT. J gave up 3 bases and V 2 bases, and 9 bases lay outside the gene matches. This CDR3 spans 17 amino acids. The CDR3 sequence: CASSEYRGTGRTDTQYF. The CDR3 DNA follows: TGTGCCAGCAGTGAATATCGAGGGACAGGGAGGACAGATACGCAGTATTTT.

The chain uses TRBV24-1 and TRBJ2-3; possibly TRBD2 for D (5 bases). The ends were cut back, 2 bases at V and 1 base at J, with 6 bases in the middle. This CDR3 has 14 residues. Germline values: CDR1 KGHDR, CDR2 SFDVKD. CDR3 in DNA: TGTGCCACCAGTGATTCAGCGGGCACAGATACGCAGTATTTT. It translates to CATSDSAGTDTQYF.

This chain links TRBV7-9 with TRBJ2-2, with 10 nucleotides matching TRBD2. The V and J ends lost 6 bases and 3 bases, in that order; junction bases with no gene match: 1. From germline, CDR1 is SEHNR and CDR2 FQNEAQ (reference sequence). The CDR3 has 14 amino acids. As DNA, the CDR3 is TGTGCCAGCAGAGGACTAGCGGACACCGGGGAGCTGTTTTTT. Encoded protein: CASRGLADTGELFF.